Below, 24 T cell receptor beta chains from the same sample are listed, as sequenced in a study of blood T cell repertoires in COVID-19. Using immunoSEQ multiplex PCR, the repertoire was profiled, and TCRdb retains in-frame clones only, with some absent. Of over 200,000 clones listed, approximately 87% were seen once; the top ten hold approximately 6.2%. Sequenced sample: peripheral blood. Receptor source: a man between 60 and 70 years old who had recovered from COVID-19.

The DNA for the CDR3 is TGTGCCAGCAGTGACATAAGCACAGATACGCAGTATTTT. As protein: CASSDISTDTQYF. The gene calls are TRBV6-4 and TRBJ2-3, with D uncertain. CDR3 length equals 13 residues. CDR1 MRHNA and CDR2 SNTAGT come from the germline V gene. V lost 2 bases and J 0 bases, leaving 3 bases between the germline ends.

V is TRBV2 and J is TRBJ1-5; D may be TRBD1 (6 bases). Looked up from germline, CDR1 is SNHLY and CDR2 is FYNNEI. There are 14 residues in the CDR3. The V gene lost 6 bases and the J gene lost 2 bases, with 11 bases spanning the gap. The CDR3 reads CASSRPGGNQPQHF. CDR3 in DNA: TGTGCCAGCAGCCGACCAGGGGGCAATCAGCCCCAGCATTTT.

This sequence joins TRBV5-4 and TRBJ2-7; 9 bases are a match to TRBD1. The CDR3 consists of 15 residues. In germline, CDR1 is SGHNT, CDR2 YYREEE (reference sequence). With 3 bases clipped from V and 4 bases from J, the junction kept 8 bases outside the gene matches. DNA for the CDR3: TGTGCCAGCAGCTCCCCCGGGACAGGGTATTACGAGCAGTACTTC. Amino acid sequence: CASSSPGTGYYEQYF.

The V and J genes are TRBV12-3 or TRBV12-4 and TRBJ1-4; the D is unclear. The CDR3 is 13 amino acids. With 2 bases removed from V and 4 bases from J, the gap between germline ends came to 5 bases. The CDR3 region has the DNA TGTGCCAGCAGTTTACTAGGTAATGAAAAACTGTTTTTT. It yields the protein CASSLLGNEKLFF.

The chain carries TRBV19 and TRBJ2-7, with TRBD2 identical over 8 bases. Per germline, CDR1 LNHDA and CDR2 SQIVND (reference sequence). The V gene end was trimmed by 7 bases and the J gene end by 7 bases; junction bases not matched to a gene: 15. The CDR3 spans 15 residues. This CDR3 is CASMASGSRAGEQYF. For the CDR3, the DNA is TGTGCCAGTATGGCTAGCGGGTCCCGAGCGGGAGAGCAGTACTTC.

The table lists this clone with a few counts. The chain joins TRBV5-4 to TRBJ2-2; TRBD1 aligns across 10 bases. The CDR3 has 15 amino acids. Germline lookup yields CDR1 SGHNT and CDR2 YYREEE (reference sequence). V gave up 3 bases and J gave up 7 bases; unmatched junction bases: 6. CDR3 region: CASSYRQGANGELFF. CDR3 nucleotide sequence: TGTGCCAGCAGCTATAGACAGGGGGCAAACGGGGAGCTGTTTTTT.

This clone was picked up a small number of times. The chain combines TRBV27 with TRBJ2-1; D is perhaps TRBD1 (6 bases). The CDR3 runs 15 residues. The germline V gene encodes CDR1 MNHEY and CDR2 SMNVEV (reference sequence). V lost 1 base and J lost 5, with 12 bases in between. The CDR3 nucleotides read TGTGCCAGCAGTTTATGGTCCCAGGGGAACAATGAGCAGTTCTTC. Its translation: CASSLWSQGNNEQFF.

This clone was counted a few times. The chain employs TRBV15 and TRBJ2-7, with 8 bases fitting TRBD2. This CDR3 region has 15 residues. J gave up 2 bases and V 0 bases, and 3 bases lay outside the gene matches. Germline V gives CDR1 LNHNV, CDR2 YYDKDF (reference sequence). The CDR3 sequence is CATSREASGPYEQYF. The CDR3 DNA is TGTGCCACCAGCAGAGAGGCTAGCGGGCCCTACGAGCAGTACTTC.

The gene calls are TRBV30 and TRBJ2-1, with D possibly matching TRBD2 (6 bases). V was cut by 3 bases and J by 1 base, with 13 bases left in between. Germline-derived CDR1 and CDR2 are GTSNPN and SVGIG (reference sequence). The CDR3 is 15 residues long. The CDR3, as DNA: TGTGCCTGGAGAGGAGGGAGTGATTCCTACAATGAGCAGTTCTTC. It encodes CAWRGGSDSYNEQFF.

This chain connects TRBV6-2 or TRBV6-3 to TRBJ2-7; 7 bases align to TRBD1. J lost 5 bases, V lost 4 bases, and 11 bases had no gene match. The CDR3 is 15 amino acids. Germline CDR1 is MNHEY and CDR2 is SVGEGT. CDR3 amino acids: CASSSALGGWNEQYF. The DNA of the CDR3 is TGTGCCAGCAGTTCCGCCCTAGGGGGCTGGAACGAGCAGTACTTC.

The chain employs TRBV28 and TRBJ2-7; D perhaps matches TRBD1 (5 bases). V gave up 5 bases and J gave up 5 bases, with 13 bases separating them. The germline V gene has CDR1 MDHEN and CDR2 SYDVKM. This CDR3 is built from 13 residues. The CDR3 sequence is CASSPPGSHEQYF. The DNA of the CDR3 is TGTGCCAGCAGTCCCCCAGGGTCCCACGAGCAGTACTTC.

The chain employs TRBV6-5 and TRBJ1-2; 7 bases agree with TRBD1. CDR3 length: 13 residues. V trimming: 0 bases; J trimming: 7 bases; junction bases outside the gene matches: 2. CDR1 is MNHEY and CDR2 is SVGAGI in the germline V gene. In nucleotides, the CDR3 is TGTGCCAGCAGTTACTCAGGGGGCTTTGGCTACACCTTC. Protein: CASSYSGGFGYTF.

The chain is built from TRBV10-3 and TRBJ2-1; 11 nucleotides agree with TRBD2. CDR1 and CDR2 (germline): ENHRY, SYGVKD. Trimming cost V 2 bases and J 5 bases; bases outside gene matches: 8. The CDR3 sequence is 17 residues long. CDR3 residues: CAISEQPGLAVHNEQFF. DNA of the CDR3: TGTGCCATCAGTGAGCAACCGGGACTAGCGGTTCACAATGAGCAGTTCTTC.

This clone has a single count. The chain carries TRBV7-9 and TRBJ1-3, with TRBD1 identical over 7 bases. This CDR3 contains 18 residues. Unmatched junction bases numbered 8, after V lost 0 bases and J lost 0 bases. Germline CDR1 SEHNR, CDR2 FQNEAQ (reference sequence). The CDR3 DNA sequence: TGTGCCAGCAGCTTAGCTGGGACAGCCCTTTCCTCTGGAAACACCATATATTTT. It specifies CASSLAGTALSSGNTIYF.

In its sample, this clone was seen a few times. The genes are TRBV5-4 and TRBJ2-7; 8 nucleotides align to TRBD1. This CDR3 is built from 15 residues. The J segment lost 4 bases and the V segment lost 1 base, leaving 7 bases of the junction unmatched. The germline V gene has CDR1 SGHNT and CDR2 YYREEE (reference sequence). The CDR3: CASSLRTGLVYEQYF. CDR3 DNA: TGTGCCAGCAGCTTGCGGACAGGGCTGGTTTACGAGCAGTACTTC.

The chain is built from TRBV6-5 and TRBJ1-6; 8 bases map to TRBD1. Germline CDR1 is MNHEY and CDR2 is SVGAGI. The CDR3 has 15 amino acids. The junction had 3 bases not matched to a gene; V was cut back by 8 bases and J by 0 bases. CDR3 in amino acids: CASLQGVSYNSPLHF. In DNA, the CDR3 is TGTGCCAGCCTACAGGGGGTCTCCTATAATTCACCCCTCCACTTT.

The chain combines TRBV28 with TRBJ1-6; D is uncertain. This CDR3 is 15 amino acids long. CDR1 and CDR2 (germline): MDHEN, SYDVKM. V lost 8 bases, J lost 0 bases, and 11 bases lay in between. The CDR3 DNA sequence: TGTGCCAGCCTCCCCCCGGGCTCCTATAATTCACCCCTCCACTTT. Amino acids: CASLPPGSYNSPLHF.

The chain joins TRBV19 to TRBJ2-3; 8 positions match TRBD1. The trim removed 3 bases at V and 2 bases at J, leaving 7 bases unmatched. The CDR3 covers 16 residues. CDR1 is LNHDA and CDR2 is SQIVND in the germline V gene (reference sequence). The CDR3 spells CASSITPGGPTDTQYF. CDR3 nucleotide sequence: TGTGCCAGTAGTATTACCCCAGGGGGCCCCACAGATACGCAGTATTTT.

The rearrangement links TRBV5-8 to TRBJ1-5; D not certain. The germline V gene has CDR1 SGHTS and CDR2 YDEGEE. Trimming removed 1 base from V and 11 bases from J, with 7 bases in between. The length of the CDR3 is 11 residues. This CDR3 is CASSLRQAQHF. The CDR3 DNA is TGTGCCAGCAGCTTGAGGCAGGCCCAGCATTTT.

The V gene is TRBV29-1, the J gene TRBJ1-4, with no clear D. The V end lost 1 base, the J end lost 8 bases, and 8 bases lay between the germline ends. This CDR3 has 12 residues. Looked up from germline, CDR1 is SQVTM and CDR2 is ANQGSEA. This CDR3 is CSVEGVREKLFF. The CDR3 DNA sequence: TGCAGCGTTGAAGGGGTGCGGGAAAAACTGTTTTTT.

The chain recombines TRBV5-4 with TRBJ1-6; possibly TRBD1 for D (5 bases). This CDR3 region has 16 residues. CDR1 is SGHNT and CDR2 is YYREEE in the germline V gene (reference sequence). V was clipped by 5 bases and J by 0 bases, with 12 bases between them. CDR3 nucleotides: TGTGCCAGCAGGGAGCAGGGAAGCTCCTATAATTCACCCCTCCACTTT. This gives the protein CASREQGSSYNSPLHF.

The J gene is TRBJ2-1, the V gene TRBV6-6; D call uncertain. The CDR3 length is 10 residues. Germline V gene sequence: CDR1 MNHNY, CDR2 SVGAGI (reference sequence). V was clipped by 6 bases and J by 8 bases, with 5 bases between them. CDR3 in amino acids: CASRRDEQFF. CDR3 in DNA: TGTGCCAGCAGGCGTGATGAGCAGTTCTTC.

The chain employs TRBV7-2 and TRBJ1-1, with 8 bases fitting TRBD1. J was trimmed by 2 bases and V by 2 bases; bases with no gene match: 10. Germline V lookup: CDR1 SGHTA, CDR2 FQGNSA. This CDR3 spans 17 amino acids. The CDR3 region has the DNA TGTGCCAGCAGCTTACGACAGGGGTCCTCATCTAACACTGAAGCTTTCTTT. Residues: CASSLRQGSSSNTEAFF.

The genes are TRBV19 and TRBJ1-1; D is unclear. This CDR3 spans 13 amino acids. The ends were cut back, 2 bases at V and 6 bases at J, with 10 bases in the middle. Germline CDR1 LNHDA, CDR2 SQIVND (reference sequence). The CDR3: CASSIREESEAFF. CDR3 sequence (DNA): TGTGCCAGTAGTATACGCGAGGAATCTGAAGCTTTCTTT.